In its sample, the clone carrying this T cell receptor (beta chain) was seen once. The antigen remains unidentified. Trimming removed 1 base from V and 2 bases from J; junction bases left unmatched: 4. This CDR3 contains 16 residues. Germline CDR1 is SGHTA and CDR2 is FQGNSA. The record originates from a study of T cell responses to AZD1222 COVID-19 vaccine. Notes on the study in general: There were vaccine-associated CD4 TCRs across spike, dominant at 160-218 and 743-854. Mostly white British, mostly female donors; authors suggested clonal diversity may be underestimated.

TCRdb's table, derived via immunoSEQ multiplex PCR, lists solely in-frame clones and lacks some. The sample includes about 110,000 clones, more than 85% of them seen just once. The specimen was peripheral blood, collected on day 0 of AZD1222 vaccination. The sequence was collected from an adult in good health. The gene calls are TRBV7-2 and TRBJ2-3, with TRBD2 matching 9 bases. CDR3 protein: CASSLVVAGDTDTQYF. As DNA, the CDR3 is TGTGCCAGCAGCTTAGTAGTAGCGGGGGACACAGATACGCAGTATTTT. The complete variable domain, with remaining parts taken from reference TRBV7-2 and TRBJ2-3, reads GAGVSQSPSNKVTEKGKDVELRCDPISGHTALYWYRQSLGQGLEFLIYFQGNSAPDKSGLPSDRFSAERTGGSVSTLTIQRTQQEDSAVYLCASSLVVAGDTDTQYFGPGTRLTVL.